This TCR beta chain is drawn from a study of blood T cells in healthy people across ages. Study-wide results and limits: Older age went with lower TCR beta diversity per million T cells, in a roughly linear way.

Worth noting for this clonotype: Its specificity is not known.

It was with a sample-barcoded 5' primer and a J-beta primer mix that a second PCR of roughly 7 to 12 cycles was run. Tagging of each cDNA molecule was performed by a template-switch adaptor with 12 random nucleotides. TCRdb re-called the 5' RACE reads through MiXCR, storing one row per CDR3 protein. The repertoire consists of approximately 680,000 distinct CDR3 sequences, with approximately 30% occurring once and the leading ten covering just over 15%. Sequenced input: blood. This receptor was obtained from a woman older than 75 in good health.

Here the CDR3 DNA reads TGTGCCAGCAGGCCTTTCGAGAACAGGGCTGACTATGGCTACACCTTC. This gives the protein CASRPFENRADYGYTF. The J gene is TRBJ1-2, the V gene TRBV6-5; D might be TRBD1 (6 bases). Trimming stripped 6 bases from V and 3 bases from J, with 20 bases between. Germline V CDR1 and CDR2: MNHEY, SVGAGI. The CDR3 sequence is 16 residues long.